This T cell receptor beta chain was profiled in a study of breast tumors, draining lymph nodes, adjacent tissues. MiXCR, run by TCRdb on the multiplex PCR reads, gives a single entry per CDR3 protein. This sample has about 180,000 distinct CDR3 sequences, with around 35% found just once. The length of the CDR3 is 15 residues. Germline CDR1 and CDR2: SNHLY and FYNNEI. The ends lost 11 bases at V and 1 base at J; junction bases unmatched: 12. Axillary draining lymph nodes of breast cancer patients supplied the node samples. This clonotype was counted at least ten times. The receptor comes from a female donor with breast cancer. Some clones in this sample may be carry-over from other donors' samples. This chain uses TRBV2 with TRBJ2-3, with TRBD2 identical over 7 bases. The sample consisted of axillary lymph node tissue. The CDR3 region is CAGSHGGGGTDTQYF. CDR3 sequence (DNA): TGTGCCGGGTCACATGGGGGGGGGGGCACAGATACGCAGTATTTT.